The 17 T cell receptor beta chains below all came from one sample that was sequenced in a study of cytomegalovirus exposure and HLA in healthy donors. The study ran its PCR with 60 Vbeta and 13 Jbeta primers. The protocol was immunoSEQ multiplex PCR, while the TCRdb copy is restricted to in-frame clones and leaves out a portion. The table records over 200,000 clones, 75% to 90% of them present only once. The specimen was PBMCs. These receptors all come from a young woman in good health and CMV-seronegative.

Here the CDR3 DNA reads TGTGCCAGCATCCCGGGACATTTCCAAGAGACCCAGTACTTC. This sequence encodes CASIPGHFQETQYF. The chain couples TRBV2 to TRBJ2-5; weak D call: TRBD1 (6 bases). The germline V and J ends were trimmed by 7 bases and 1 base, with 13 bases remaining between them. Germline V gene sequence: CDR1 SNHLY, CDR2 FYNNEI. This CDR3 contains 14 residues. The full variable domain, completed using reference TRBV2 and TRBJ2-5, is EPEVTQTPSHQVTQMGQEVILRCVPISNHLYFYWYRQILGQKVEFLVSFYNNEISEKSEIFDDQFSVERPDGSNFTLKIRSTKLEDSAMYFCASIPGHFQETQYFGPGTRLLVL.

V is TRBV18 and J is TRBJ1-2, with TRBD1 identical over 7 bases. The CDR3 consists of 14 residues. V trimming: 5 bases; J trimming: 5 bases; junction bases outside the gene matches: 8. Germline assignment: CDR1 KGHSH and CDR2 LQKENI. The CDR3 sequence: CASSGGQDFYGYTF. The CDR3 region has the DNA TGTGCCAGCTCAGGAGGACAGGATTTTTATGGCTACACCTTC.

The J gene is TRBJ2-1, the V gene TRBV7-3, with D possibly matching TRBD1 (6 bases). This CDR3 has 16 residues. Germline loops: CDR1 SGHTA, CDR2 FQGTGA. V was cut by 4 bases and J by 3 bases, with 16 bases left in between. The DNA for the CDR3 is TGTGCCAGCAGCTCGAGGGGGACCTCGGGCTACAATGAGCAGTTCTTC. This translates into CASSSRGTSGYNEQFF.

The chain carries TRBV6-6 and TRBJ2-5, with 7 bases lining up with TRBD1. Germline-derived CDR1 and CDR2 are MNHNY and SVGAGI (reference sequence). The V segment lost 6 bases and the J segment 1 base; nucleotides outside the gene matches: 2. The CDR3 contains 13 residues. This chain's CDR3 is CASRRDSQETQYF. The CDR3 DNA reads TGTGCCAGCAGAAGGGACAGCCAAGAGACCCAGTACTTC.

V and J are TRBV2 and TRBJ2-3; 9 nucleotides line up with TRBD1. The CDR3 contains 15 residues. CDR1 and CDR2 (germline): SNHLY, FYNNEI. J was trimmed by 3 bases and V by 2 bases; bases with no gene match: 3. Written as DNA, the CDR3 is TGTGCCAGCAGTGAATGGGACAGGGCGACAGATACGCAGTATTTT. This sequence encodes CASSEWDRATDTQYF.

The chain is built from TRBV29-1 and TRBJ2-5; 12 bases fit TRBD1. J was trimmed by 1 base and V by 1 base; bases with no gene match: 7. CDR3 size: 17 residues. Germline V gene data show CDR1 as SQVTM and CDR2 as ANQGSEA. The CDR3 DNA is TGCAGCGTTGAAGTGGGACAGGGGGCTTTCGTCCAAGAGACCCAGTACTTC. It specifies CSVEVGQGAFVQETQYF.

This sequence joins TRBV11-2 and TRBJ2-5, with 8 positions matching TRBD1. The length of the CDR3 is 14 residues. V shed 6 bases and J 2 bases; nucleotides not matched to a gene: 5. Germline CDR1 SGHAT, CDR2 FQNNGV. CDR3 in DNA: TGTGCCAGCAGTACGTGGACAGGGCAAGAGACCCAGTACTTC. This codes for CASSTWTGQETQYF.

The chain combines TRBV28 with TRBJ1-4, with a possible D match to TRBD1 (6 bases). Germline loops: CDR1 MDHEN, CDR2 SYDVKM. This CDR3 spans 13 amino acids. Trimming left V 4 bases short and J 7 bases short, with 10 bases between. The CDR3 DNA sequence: TGTGCCAGCAGTTCAGGGGTGCGTGAAAAACTGTTTTTT. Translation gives CASSSGVREKLFF. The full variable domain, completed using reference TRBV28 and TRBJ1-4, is DVKVTQSSRYLVKRTGEKVFLECVQDMDHENMFWYRQDPGLGLRLIYFSYDVKMKEKGDIPEGYSVSREKKERFSLILESASTNQTSMYLCASSSGVREKLFFGSGTQLSVL.

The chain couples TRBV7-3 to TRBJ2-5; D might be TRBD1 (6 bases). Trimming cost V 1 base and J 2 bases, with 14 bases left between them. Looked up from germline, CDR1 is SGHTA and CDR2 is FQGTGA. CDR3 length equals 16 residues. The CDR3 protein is CASSLRRGGAQETQYF. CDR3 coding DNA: TGTGCCAGCAGCTTAAGGCGTGGGGGCGCTCAAGAGACCCAGTACTTC.

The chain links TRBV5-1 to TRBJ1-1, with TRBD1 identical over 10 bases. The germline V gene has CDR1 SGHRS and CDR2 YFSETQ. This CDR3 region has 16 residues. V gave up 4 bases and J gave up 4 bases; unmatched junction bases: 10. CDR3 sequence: CASSPRQGAASTEAFF. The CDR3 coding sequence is TGCGCCAGCAGCCCAAGACAGGGGGCTGCGAGCACTGAAGCTTTCTTT.

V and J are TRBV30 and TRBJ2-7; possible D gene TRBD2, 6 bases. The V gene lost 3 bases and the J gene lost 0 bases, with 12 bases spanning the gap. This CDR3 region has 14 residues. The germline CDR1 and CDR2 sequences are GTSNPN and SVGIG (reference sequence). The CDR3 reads CAWSPGLLSYEQYF. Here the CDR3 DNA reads TGTGCCTGGAGCCCGGGACTTCTCTCCTACGAGCAGTACTTC.

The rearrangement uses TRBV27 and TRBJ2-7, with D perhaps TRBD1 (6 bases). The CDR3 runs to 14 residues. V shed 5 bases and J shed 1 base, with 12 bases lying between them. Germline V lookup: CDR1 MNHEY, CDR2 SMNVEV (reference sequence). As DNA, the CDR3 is TGTGCCAGCAGTACTTACAGGGAGTCCTACGAGCAGTACTTC. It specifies CASSTYRESYEQYF.

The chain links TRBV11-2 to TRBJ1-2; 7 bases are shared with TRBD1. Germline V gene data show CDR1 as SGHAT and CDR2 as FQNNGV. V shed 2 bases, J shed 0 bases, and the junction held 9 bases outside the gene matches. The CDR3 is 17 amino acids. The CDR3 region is CASSLIPGGHSNYGYTF. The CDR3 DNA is TGTGCCAGCAGCTTAATCCCAGGGGGGCATTCTAACTATGGCTACACCTTC.

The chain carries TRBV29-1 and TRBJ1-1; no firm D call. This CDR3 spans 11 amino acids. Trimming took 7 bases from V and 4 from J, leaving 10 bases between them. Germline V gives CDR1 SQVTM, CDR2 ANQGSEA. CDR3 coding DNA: TGCAGCGCCGAAACAACCACTGAAGCTTTCTTT. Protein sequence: CSAETTTEAFF.

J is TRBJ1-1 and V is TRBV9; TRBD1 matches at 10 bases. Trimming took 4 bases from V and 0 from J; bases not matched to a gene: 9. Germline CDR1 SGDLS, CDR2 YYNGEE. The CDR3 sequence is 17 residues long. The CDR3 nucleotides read TGTGCCAGCAGCCCCCGACAGGGGGCTTCCTTGAACACTGAAGCTTTCTTT. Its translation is CASSPRQGASLNTEAFF.

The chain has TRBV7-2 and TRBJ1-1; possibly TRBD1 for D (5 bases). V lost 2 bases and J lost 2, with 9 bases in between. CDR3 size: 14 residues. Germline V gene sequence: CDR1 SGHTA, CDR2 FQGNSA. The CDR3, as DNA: TGTGCCAGCAGCTTAACAGGACCAAACACTGAAGCTTTCTTT. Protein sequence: CASSLTGPNTEAFF.

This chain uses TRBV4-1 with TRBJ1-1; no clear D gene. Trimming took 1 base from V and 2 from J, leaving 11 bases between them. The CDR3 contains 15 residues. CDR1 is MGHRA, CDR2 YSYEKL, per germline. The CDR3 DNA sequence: TGCGCCAGCAGCCAAGGGATGACTTATAACACTGAAGCTTTCTTT. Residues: CASSQGMTYNTEAFF.